This T cell receptor (beta chain) was captured in a study of T cell therapy after organ transplantation. The CDR3 extends over 16 amino acids. From germline, CDR1 is ENHRY and CDR2 SYGVKD. The V segment lost 6 bases and the J segment 5 bases; nucleotides outside the gene matches: 6. Measured with immunoSEQ multiplex PCR; TCRdb has only the in-frame clones, and not every one. This table has 15,000 to 20,000 clones, 65% to 85% appearing once. About this clone itself: The target antigen is unknown.

Documented time point: 4-8 weeks after completion of therapy. The specimen was CD8+ T cells from blood, collected after autologous CMV-specific T cell therapy. The chain has TRBV10-3 and TRBJ2-2, with 13 bases matching TRBD2. The sequence was obtained from a human patient who had received a solid organ transplant and had CMV disease. The graft donor may account for some of the T cells. The CDR3 here is CAIRGLAGDNTGELFF. CDR3 coding DNA: TGTGCCATCAGAGGACTAGCGGGAGACAATACCGGGGAGCTGTTTTTT.